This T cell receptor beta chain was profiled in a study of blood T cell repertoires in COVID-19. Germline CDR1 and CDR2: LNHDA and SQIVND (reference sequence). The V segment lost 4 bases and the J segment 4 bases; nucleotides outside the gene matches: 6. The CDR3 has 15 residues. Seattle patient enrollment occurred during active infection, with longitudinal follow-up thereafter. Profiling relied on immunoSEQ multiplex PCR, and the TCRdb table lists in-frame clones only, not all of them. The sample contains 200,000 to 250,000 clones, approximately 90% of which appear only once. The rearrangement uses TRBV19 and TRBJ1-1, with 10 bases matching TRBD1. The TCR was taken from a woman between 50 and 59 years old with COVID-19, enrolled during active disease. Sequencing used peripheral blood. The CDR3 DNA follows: TGTGCCAGTAGTACCTCGACAGGGGGCATCACTGAAGCTTTCTTT. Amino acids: CASSTSTGGITEAFF.